Described below is a single T cell receptor (beta chain) sequence and its context. Its antigen is undetermined. Generated by immunoSEQ multiplex PCR, the TCRdb table keeps only in-frame clones and is missing some. This table holds under 100,000 clones, around nine tenths found once. The sample originates from a study of OX40 agonist ivuxolimab in advanced cancers. Across the study: The study enrolled dose-escalation patients with hepatocellular carcinoma, melanoma, renal cell or head and neck cancer. Study-level results: On average, CD8+ T cells had more expanded clones than CD4+. Clonal expansion among partial responders at 0.1-3.0 mg/kg ranked near the lowest.

V dropped 8 bases and J dropped 2 bases, with 9 bases sitting between them. The CDR3 extends over 12 amino acids. Germline CDR1 reads MNHNS; CDR2 reads SASEGT. The receptor's source is an adult with an advanced solid tumor such as melanoma, head and neck, liver or kidney cancer. The chain combines TRBV6-1 with TRBJ1-1, with D possibly being TRBD1 (5 bases). The input for sequencing was CD4+ or CD8+ T cells sorted from blood, taken in a trial of the OX40 agonist ivuxolimab. CDR3 region: CASGRDNTEAFF. The CDR3 DNA reads TGTGCCAGCGGGAGGGACAACACTGAAGCTTTCTTT.